Only a few counts were recorded for the clone carrying this T cell receptor (beta chain). Regarding donors, all were healthy bone marrow donors. This CDR3 region has 12 residues. Germline V gene sequence: CDR1 MGHRA, CDR2 YSYEKL. The V end was cut by 1 base, the J end by 6 bases, with 5 bases between. The entry originates in a study of cytomegalovirus exposure and HLA in healthy donors. The PCR made use of 60 Vbeta and 13 Jbeta primers. Here immunoSEQ multiplex PCR was the method, and the copy in TCRdb shows in-frame clones only, minus some. The table shows some 100,000 clones, with over 70% occurring only once.

The chain couples TRBV4-1 to TRBJ2-3; D is unclear. The source material was PBMCs. The source of this sequence is a girl aged 2-10 years in good health and CMV-seropositive. The chain's CDR3 is CASSQVGDTQYF. The CDR3 region has the DNA TGCGCCAGCAGCCAAGTCGGTGATACGCAGTATTTT.